This T cell receptor (beta chain) was sequenced during a study of blood T cell repertoires in COVID-19. Data came from immunoSEQ multiplex PCR; TCRdb stores just in-frame clones and leaves some out. The sample holds about 340,000 clones; 80% to 90% are singletons and the top ten take around 3%. There are a few counts of this clone. Trimming cost V 11 bases and J 1 base, with 18 bases left between them. Germline values: CDR1 MNHEY, CDR2 SVGAGI. The CDR3 contains 15 residues. The genes are TRBV6-5 and TRBJ2-1; D is perhaps TRBD2 (6 bases). The clonotype comes from a man aged 25 to 45 with active or convalescent COVID-19. Sequenced sample: peripheral blood. The CDR3 protein is CAASEASESYNEQFF. In nucleotides, the CDR3 is TGTGCCGCGTCGGAGGCTAGCGAATCCTACAATGAGCAGTTCTTC.